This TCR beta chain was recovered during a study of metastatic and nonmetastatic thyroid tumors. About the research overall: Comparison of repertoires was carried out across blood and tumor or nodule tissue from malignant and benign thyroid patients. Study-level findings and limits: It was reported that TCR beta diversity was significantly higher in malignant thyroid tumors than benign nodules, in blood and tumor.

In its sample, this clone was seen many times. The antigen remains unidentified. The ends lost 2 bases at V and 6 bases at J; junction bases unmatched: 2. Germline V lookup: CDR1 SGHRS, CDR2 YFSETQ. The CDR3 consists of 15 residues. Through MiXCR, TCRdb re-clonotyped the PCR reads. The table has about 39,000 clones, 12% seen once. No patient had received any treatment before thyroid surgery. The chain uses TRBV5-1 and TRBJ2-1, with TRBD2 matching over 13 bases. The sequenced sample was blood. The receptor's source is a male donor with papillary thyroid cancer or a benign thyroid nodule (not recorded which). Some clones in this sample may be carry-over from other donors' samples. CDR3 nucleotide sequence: TGCGCCAGCAGCTTCAGGACTAGCGGGAGCAATGAGCAGTTCTTC. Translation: CASSFRTSGSNEQFF.